This T cell receptor (beta chain) was sequenced during a study of T-cell reconstitution after alpha-beta-depleted transplantation in children. A few counts support this clonotype. V lost 4 bases and J lost 6, with 20 bases in between. The CDR3 length is 16 residues. Germline-derived CDR1 and CDR2 are SGHRS and YFSETQ. Construction of the TCRbeta library involved unique molecular identifiers. MiXCR was run by TCRdb on the PCR reads, yielding one entry per CDR3 protein. This sample has about 490,000 distinct CDR3 sequences, with roughly a tenth found just once. V usage is TRBV5-1 and J usage is TRBJ2-1; D might be TRBD1 or TRBD2, each matching 6 bases. Source: PBMCs, taken before TCRalphabeta/CD19-depleted stem cell transplant. The receptor comes from a child aged 2-9 years with inherited bone marrow failure, due to receive a stem cell transplant. CDR3 residues: CASSAEGGPSSNEQFF. CDR3 DNA sequence: TGCGCCAGCAGCGCCGAGGGGGGTCCCTCTTCCAATGAGCAGTTCTTC.